This is a list of T cell receptor beta chains from one sample in a study of cytomegalovirus exposure and HLA in healthy donors. Sequencing used immunoSEQ multiplex PCR; TCRdb keeps in-frame clones, though not all of them. The profile covers approximately 190,000 clones, with 82% appearing a single time and 1.7% taken by the ten largest. Material for sequencing was PBMCs. These receptors all stem from a woman under 30 in good health and CMV-seronegative. Both conserved end residues are part of each CDR3. A D gene is named only where the DNA matches it firmly. Size tells how often a clone was seen (once, few, many) or the class of an expanded clone, and some rows leave it out.

D	V	size	J	CDR3	DNA
.	TRBV27	.	TRBJ1-2	CASSLSTGSYGYTF	TGTGCCAGCAGTTTGTCCACAGGTTCCTATGGCTACACCTTC
.	TRBV28	.	TRBJ2-7	CASSSGEDNFYEQYF	TGTGCCAGCAGTTCTGGTGAGGACAACTTCTACGAGCAGTACTTC
TRBD1	TRBV7-9	.	TRBJ1-5	CASSLASHAGGNQPQHF	TGTGCCAGCAGCTTAGCGTCCCACGCAGGGGGTAATCAGCCCCAGCATTTT
.	TRBV4-1	.	TRBJ2-1	CASSQDRRVASYNEQFF	TGCGCCAGCAGCCAAGATAGGCGGGTAGCCTCCTACAATGAGCAGTTCTTC
.	TRBV4-3	few	TRBJ1-5	CASSQEPGYQPQHF	TGCGCCAGCAGCCAAGAGCCAGGATATCAGCCCCAGCATTTT
TRBD2	TRBV6-6	few	TRBJ2-1	CASQAGYNEQFF	TGTGCCAGCCAAGCGGGGTACAATGAGCAGTTCTTC
.	TRBV11-2	.	TRBJ1-1	CASSQVGALTEAFF	TGTGCCAGCAGCCAGGTGGGGGCTCTTACTGAAGCTTTCTTT
.	TRBV28	.	TRBJ1-2	CASSFSQEYYGYTF	TGTGCCAGCAGTTTTTCACAGGAGTACTATGGCTACACCTTC
TRBD2	TRBV7-8	.	TRBJ2-1	CASSSGVAGGNEQFF	TGTGCCAGCAGCTCCGGGGTAGCGGGAGGCAACGAGCAGTTCTTC
TRBD2	TRBV6-4	once	TRBJ2-3	CASSSQAGTTDTQYF	TGTGCCAGCAGTTCTCAAGCGGGGACCACAGATACGCAGTATTTT
TRBD2	TRBV5-4	.	TRBJ2-5	CASSSAASGTKGTQYF	TGTGCCAGCAGCTCGGCCGCTAGCGGGACCAAGGGGACCCAGTACTTC
TRBD1	TRBV6-5	.	TRBJ1-1	CASTEQGMNTEAFF	TGTGCCAGCACCGAACAGGGGATGAACACTGAAGCTTTCTTT
TRBD1	TRBV6-1	.	TRBJ1-1	CASSDYRGDTEAFF	TGTGCCAGCAGCGATTACAGGGGAGACACTGAAGCTTTCTTT
TRBD2	TRBV10-3	.	TRBJ2-1	CAIRGTSGTYNEQFF	TGTGCCATCAGAGGGACTAGCGGAACATACAATGAGCAGTTCTTC
TRBD1	TRBV7-9	.	TRBJ1-2	CSSSLAGGLYGYTF	TGTTCCAGCAGCTTGGCAGGGGGGCTCTATGGCTACACCTTC
TRBD2	TRBV11-2	once	TRBJ2-1	CASSWTSGMREQFF	TGTGCCAGCAGCTGGACTAGCGGGATGAGGGAGCAGTTCTTC
TRBD1	TRBV25-1	.	TRBJ2-5	CASSELRRTGGAEETQYF	TGTGCCAGCAGTGAATTACGTCGAACAGGGGGCGCGGAAGAGACCCAGTACTTC
TRBD2	TRBV11-2	.	TRBJ2-1	CASSSGTSGRGDEQFF	TGTGCCAGCAGCTCTGGAACTAGCGGGAGAGGCGATGAGCAGTTCTTC
.	TRBV11-2	.	TRBJ2-1	CASSPPAAAYNEQFF	TGTGCCAGCAGCCCACCCGCAGCGGCCTACAATGAGCAGTTCTTC
.	TRBV4-3	.	TRBJ2-1	CASSQEQYNEQFF	TGCGCCAGCAGCCAAGAACAGTACAATGAGCAGTTCTTC
TRBD2	TRBV19	.	TRBJ2-5	CASSIFAGGGETQYF	TGTGCCAGTAGTATCTTTGCGGGAGGGGGAGAGACCCAGTACTTC
.	TRBV27	.	TRBJ1-2	CASSSRVGYYGYTF	TGTGCCAGCAGTAGCAGGGTTGGGTACTATGGCTACACCTTC
.	TRBV9	.	TRBJ1-2	CASSPRQINYGYTF	TGTGCCAGCAGCCCACGACAGATTAACTATGGCTACACCTTC
TRBD2	TRBV28	.	TRBJ2-1	CASPGPSGNYNEQFF	TGTGCCAGCCCCGGGCCTAGCGGAAACTACAATGAGCAGTTCTTC
TRBD2	TRBV2	once	TRBJ2-3	CASRGGADTQYF	TGTGCCAGCAGGGGGGGGGCAGATACGCAGTATTTT
TRBD1	TRBV2	.	TRBJ2-5	CASRTDRGGTQYF	TGTGCCAGCAGGACGGACAGGGGTGGGACCCAGTACTTC
.	TRBV7-9	few	TRBJ1-4	CASSAPQREKLFF	TGTGCCAGCAGCGCGCCTCAGCGGGAAAAACTGTTTTTT
TRBD2	TRBV6-6	large	TRBJ2-1	CASSGTSGSDEQFF	TGTGCCAGCAGTGGGACTAGCGGGAGTGATGAGCAGTTCTTC
TRBD1	TRBV10-3	.	TRBJ1-1	CAISQGQGTTEAFF	TGTGCCATCAGTCAGGGACAGGGAACCACTGAAGCTTTCTTT
.	TRBV7-9	.	TRBJ1-1	CASRQQGGGGEAFF	TGTGCCAGCAGACAGCAGGGTGGCGGGGGTGAAGCTTTCTTT
TRBD1	TRBV5-4	.	TRBJ2-3	CASSSLSIRGPTDTQYF	TGTGCCAGCAGCTCACTGAGTATCAGGGGGCCCACAGATACGCAGTATTTT
TRBD1	TRBV7-2	.	TRBJ2-1	CASSFGQGAWNEQFF	TGTGCCAGCAGCTTTGGCCAGGGGGCTTGGAATGAGCAGTTCTTC
TRBD2	TRBV7-2	.	TRBJ2-7	CASSSQRGGYEQYF	TGTGCCAGCAGCTCCCAGCGGGGAGGCTACGAGCAGTACTTC
TRBD2	TRBV30	.	TRBJ2-5	CAWSATSGNQETQYF	TGTGCCTGGAGTGCAACTAGCGGGAACCAAGAGACCCAGTACTTC
TRBD2	TRBV2	.	TRBJ2-3	CASSGLAGEGIDTQYF	TGTGCCAGCAGTGGATTAGCGGGGGAGGGGATAGATACGCAGTATTTT
TRBD1	TRBV30	.	TRBJ1-4	CAWEPDRGREKLFF	TGTGCCTGGGAACCCGACAGGGGGCGAGAAAAACTGTTTTTT
TRBD1	TRBV28	.	TRBJ1-1	CASRTTGQLEAFF	TGTGCCAGCAGAACAACGGGACAGCTAGAAGCTTTCTTT
.	TRBV5-1	.	TRBJ1-2	CASSLSGQGFDGYTF	TGCGCCAGCAGCTTGTCTGGGCAGGGCTTCGATGGCTACACCTTC
.	TRBV5-4	.	TRBJ1-2	CASSLAGGTYGSYTF	TGTGCCAGCAGCTTGGCTGGCGGGACCTATGGAAGCTACACCTTC
.	TRBV5-6	.	TRBJ1-3	CASSLAWTADSGNTIYF	TGTGCCAGCAGCTTGGCATGGACAGCTGACTCTGGAAACACCATATATTTT
TRBD2	TRBV18	.	TRBJ2-2	CASHTGLAGWHGELFF	TGTGCCAGCCACACGGGACTAGCGGGATGGCACGGGGAGCTGTTTTTT
.	TRBV6-5	.	TRBJ2-2	CASTLTTPGELFF	TGTGCCAGCACCCTAACTACCCCCGGGGAGCTGTTTTTT
.	TRBV25-1	.	TRBJ2-5	CASSEIRIGWAQETQYF	TGTGCCAGCAGTGAAATCAGGATAGGATGGGCCCAAGAGACCCAGTACTTC
.	TRBV19	once	TRBJ2-3	CASSIGQVVPTDTQYF	TGTGCCAGTAGTATAGGACAGGTAGTGCCCACAGATACGCAGTATTTT
TRBD2	TRBV28	.	TRBJ2-3	CASSFKKERGYTDTQYF	TGTGCCAGCAGTTTTAAGAAGGAGCGGGGATACACAGATACGCAGTATTTT
TRBD2	TRBV7-8	.	TRBJ2-7	CASSLWVRSTSGTYEQYF	TGTGCCAGCAGCTTATGGGTTCGATCGACTAGCGGCACCTACGAGCAGTACTTC
TRBD1	TRBV6-1	.	TRBJ1-2	CASSEFRVLQGAGYGYTF	TGTGCCAGCAGTGAATTCAGGGTCTTGCAGGGGGCCGGCTATGGCTACACCTTC
.	TRBV7-2	.	TRBJ2-1	CASIIRGSGNEQFF	TGTGCCAGCATCATACGGGGTAGTGGAAATGAGCAGTTCTTC
TRBD2	TRBV10-3	.	TRBJ2-7	CAISEGGVGTRLYEQYF	TGTGCCATCAGTGAAGGGGGAGTTGGGACTAGGCTCTACGAGCAGTACTTC
TRBD1	TRBV4-1	.	TRBJ2-1	CASSQLLTGQGANEQFF	TGCGCCAGCAGCCAATTACTTACGGGACAGGGGGCCAATGAGCAGTTCTTC
.	TRBV28	.	TRBJ2-5	CASTPWGRTSETQYF	TGTGCCAGCACCCCTTGGGGCAGAACCTCGGAGACCCAGTACTTC